This is a list of T cell receptor beta chains from one sample in a study of monozygotic twins with inflammatory bowel disease. Reprocessing the 5' RACE reads, TCRdb reports a single entry for every CDR3 protein and omits DNA. The sample totals 150,000 to 200,000 distinct CDR3 sequences. The material sequenced was blood. The source of these receptors is a human donor with ulcerative colitis or Crohn's disease, or a healthy co-twin of an affected twin (not recorded which). Each CDR3 is given with its conserved first and last residue. Each record gives: V gene, J gene, CDR3 protein.

v_gene: TRBV30
j_gene: TRBJ2-7
CDR3aa: CAWSGQFYEQYF

v_gene: TRBV13
j_gene: TRBJ2-7
CDR3aa: CASSSLALESDEQYF

v_gene: TRBV6-5
j_gene: TRBJ1-2
CDR3aa: CASRRFYGFTF

v_gene: TRBV20-1
j_gene: TRBJ2-7
CDR3aa: CSAYGGTGFHEQYF

v_gene: TRBV11-1
j_gene: TRBJ1-2
CDR3aa: CASSLYGSGYTF

v_gene: TRBV19
j_gene: TRBJ2-7
CDR3aa: CASSPNHRGPYEQYF

v_gene: TRBV15
j_gene: TRBJ2-3
CDR3aa: CATSRDRTSGGPLDTQYF

v_gene: TRBV7-9
j_gene: TRBJ2-1
CDR3aa: CASSKHLAGWGYNEQFF

v_gene: TRBV15
j_gene: TRBJ2-5
CDR3aa: CATSPQGETQYF

v_gene: TRBV10-3
j_gene: TRBJ2-7
CDR3aa: CAIQGSLLKEQYF

v_gene: TRBV14
j_gene: TRBJ2-5
CDR3aa: CASSPSDISETQYF

v_gene: TRBV29-1
j_gene: TRBJ1-1
CDR3aa: CSVAQTGGSEAFF

v_gene: TRBV27
j_gene: TRBJ1-1
CDR3aa: CASSKRGQVVLATEAFF

v_gene: TRBV5-1
j_gene: TRBJ1-1
CDR3aa: CASSIVRGFEAFF

v_gene: TRBV20-1
j_gene: TRBJ2-2
CDR3aa: CSARLESTGELFF

v_gene: TRBV3-1
j_gene: TRBJ1-2
CDR3aa: CASSQAGGFGYTF

v_gene: TRBV6-1
j_gene: TRBJ1-6
CDR3aa: CASNRDRVTPPLHF